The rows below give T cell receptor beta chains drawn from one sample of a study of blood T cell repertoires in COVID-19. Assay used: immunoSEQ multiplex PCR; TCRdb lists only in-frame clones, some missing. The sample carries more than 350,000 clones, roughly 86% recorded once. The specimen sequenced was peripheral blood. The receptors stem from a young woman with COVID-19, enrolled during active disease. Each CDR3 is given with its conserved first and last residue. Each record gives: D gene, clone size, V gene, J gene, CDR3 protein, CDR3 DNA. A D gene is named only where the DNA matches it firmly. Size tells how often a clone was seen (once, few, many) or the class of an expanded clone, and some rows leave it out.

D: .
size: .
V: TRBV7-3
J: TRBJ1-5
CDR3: CASSLTGGPNQPQHF
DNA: TGTGCCAGCAGCTTAACCGGGGGGCCAAATCAGCCCCAGCATTTT

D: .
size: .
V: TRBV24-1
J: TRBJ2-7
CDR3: CATSDPTGFDEQYF
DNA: TGTGCCACCAGTGACCCTACAGGGTTCGACGAGCAGTACTTC

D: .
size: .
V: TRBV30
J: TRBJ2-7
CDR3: CAWSVPFWREEGEGYEQYF
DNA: TGTGCCTGGAGTGTACCCTTTTGGAGGGAGGAGGGAGAGGGCTACGAGCAGTACTTC

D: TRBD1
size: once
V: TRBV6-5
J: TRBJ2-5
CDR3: CASRSTGKTQYF
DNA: TGTGCCAGCAGGTCGACAGGGAAGACCCAGTACTTC

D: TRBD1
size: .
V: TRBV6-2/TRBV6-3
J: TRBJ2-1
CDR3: CASSYTQGDLYNEQFF
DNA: TGTGCCAGCAGTTACACGCAGGGGGACCTTTACAATGAGCAGTTCTTC

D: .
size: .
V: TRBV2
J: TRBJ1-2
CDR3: CATFGGYGYTF
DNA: TGTGCCACCTTCGGGGGCTATGGCTACACCTTC

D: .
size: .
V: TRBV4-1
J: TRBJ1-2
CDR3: CASSQDPGGDYGYTF
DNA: TGCGCCAGCAGCCAAGACCCGGGGGGCGACTATGGCTACACCTTC

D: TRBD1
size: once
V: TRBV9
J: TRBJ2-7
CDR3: CASSVSGTGAIYEQYF
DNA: TGTGCCAGCAGCGTAAGCGGGACAGGGGCGATCTACGAGCAGTACTTC

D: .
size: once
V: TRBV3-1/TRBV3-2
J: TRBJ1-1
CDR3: CASSQSLGLNTEAFF
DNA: TGTGCCAGCAGCCAGTCTCTGGGCTTAAACACTGAAGCTTTCTTT

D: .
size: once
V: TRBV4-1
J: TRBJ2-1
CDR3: CASSHGRGRGATYNEQFF
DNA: TGCGCCAGCAGCCACGGTAGGGGGCGGGGCGCAACGTACAATGAGCAGTTCTTC

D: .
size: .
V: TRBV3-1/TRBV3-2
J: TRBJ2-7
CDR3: CASSQAGYRPTYEQYF
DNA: TGTGCCAGCAGCCAAGCAGGGTACCGCCCCACCTACGAGCAGTACTTC

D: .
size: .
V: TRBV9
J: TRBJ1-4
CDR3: CASSVDPPGALNEKLFF
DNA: TGTGCCAGCAGCGTAGACCCACCAGGGGCCCTCAATGAAAAACTGTTTTTT